Listed below are T cell receptor beta chains from one sample, sequenced in a study of blood T cell repertoires in COVID-19. This table comes from immunoSEQ multiplex PCR, and its TCRdb copy is limited to in-frame clones, with some not included. The sample records 200,000 to 250,000 clones, around 85% being singletons. The sample comprised peripheral blood. Source of these receptors: a woman in her 30s who had recovered from COVID-19. Both conserved end residues are part of each CDR3.

V gene,J gene,CDR3 protein
TRBV4-1,TRBJ2-3,CASRPHLTDTQYF
TRBV2,TRBJ2-5,CASSEGLAGGETQYF
TRBV5-1,TRBJ2-1,CASNLQGANEQFF
TRBV4-2,TRBJ2-1,CASSQAPSGALYNEQFF
TRBV30,TRBJ2-3,CAYTDARLSSTDTQYF
TRBV19,TRBJ2-3,CASSYSGGFGRTDTQYF
TRBV2,TRBJ2-1,CASILAGGGSYNEQFF
TRBV29-1,TRBJ2-1,CSVETGGSNEQFF
TRBV7-3,TRBJ2-1,CASSMTGTNEQFF
TRBV29-1,TRBJ2-3,CSVGRTARTDTQYF
TRBV27,TRBJ2-3,CASSLLMDTPQTQYF
TRBV6-4,TRBJ2-3,CASSDNGGSTDTQYF
TRBV29-1,TRBJ1-2,CSVEGVGQAYGYTF
TRBV20-1,TRBJ2-3,CSARLAESQYF
TRBV12-5,TRBJ2-7,CASGLGPGAYEQYF
TRBV27,TRBJ1-6,CASSLGQGNSPLHF
TRBV5-6,TRBJ2-7,CASSGGQGLEQYF
TRBV4-1,TRBJ1-1,CASSRVRLSGEAFF
TRBV3-1/TRBV3-2,TRBJ2-1,CASSRSPGRDEQFF
TRBV2,TRBJ2-7,CASSGGLAGAEQYF
TRBV12-3/TRBV12-4,TRBJ1-2,CASRTGFPSGYTF
TRBV3-1/TRBV3-2,TRBJ1-2,CASSPLRGANYGYTF
TRBV6-2/TRBV6-3,TRBJ1-1,CASSHQGIGTEAFF
TRBV7-7,TRBJ2-1,CASSFLQGANYNEQFF
TRBV19,TRBJ2-7,CASRDTDSYEQYF